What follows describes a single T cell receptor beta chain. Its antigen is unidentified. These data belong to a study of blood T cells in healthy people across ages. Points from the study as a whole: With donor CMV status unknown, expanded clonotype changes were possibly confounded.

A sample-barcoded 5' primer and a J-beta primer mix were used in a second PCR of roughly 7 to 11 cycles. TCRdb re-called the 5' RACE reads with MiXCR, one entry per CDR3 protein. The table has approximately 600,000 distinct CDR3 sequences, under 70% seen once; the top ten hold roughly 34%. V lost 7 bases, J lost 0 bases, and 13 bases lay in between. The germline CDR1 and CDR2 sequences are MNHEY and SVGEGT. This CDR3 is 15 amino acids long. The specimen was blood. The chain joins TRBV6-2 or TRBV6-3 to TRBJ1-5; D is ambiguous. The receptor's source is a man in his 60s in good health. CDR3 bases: TGTGCCAGCACCTGGGGTAGAAATAGCAATCAGCCCCAGCATTTT. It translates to CASTWGRNSNQPQHF.